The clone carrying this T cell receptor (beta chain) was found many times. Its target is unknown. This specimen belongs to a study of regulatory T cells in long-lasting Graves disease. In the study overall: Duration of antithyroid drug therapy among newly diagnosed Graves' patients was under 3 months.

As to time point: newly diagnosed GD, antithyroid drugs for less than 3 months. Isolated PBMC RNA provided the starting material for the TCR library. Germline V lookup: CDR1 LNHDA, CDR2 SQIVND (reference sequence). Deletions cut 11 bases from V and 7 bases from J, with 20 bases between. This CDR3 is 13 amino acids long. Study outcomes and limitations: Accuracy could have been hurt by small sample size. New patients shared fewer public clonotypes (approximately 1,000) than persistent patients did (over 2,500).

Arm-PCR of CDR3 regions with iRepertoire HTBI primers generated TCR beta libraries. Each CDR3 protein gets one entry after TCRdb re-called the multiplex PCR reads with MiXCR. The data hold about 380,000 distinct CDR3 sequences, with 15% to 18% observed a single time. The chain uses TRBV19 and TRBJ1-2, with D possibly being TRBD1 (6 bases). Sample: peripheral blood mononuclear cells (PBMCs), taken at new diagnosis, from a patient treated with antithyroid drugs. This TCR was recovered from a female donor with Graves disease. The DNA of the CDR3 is TGTGCCGGAAGTATGGGGGGCGACGCTGGCTACACCTTC. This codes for CAGSMGGDAGYTF.